This TCR beta chain stems from a study of blood T cell repertoires in COVID-19. Study as a whole: The United States, Italy and Spain provided the acute and convalescent COVID-19 samples. The analysed material was cDNA or gDNA that came from T cells, B-cell-depleted T cells, or PBMCs.

The CDR3 sequence is 12 residues long. Trimming shortened V by 10 bases and J by 1 base, and 10 bases separated the two germline ends. The V gene's germline CDR1 is LNHDA and CDR2 SQIVND (reference sequence). As processed by the authors: Reference gene primer amplification in the assay estimated nucleated cell counts. Data came from immunoSEQ multiplex PCR; TCRdb stores just in-frame clones and leaves some out. That table supplies the V and J calls and clone size; D and trimming were determined from the DNA. The repertoire consists of 190,000 or so clones, with about 87% occurring once and the leading ten covering over 0.7%.

This receptor was taken from a woman younger than 35 who had recovered from COVID-19. This chain links TRBV19 with TRBJ1-1, with D maybe TRBD1 (5 bases). Material for sequencing was peripheral blood. The CDR3 DNA reads TGTGCCACCCGGAGGGGGAACACTGAAGCTTTCTTT. The encoded protein is CATRRGNTEAFF.